Detailed here is one TCR beta chain. What it binds is not known. Investigators merged groups given second doses at roughly 4 or roughly 12 weeks. The data stem from a study of T cell responses to AZD1222 COVID-19 vaccine. Study-level results: Donors were mostly white British, more females; clonal diversity possibly underestimated. Dominant at 160-218 and 743-854, vaccine-associated CD4 TCRs also spanned spike.

Here immunoSEQ multiplex PCR was the method, and the copy in TCRdb shows in-frame clones only, minus some. The sample has some 150,000 clones, about 93% seen once. Trimming at V came to 2 bases and at J to 1 base, leaving 0 bases not matched to a gene. The CDR3 runs to 15 residues. Germline CDR1 is KGHSY and CDR2 is FQNENV. This chain connects TRBV16 to TRBJ2-2; 8 bases match TRBD1. Sequencing was performed on peripheral blood, taken 28 days after the second AZD1222 dose. This clonotype originated in an adult who received the AZD1222 COVID-19 vaccine. The CDR3 DNA reads TGTGCCAGCAGCCAAGGACAGGGGAACACCGGGGAGCTGTTTTTT. Translated: CASSQGQGNTGELFF.